One and the same sample provided the 14 T cell receptor beta chains below, sequenced in a study of PD-L1 blockade in urothelial cancer. Repertoires were generated with immunoSEQ multiplex PCR, while TCRdb's copy carries only in-frame clones and drops some. In the table there are about 45,000 clones, approximately 88% of which are singletons. Sequencing was performed on PBMCs, taken around atezolizumab (anti-PD-L1) treatment. These receptor sequences come from a man older than 75 with urothelial cancer.

V gene TRBV7-2 combines with J gene TRBJ1-1; 9 bases line up with TRBD1. Germline V lookup: CDR1 SGHTA, CDR2 FQGNSA. Trimming took 4 bases from V and 5 from J; bases not matched to a gene: 2. This CDR3 is 13 amino acids long. The CDR3 here is CASSWGQGTEAFF. The DNA for the CDR3 is TGTGCCAGCAGCTGGGGACAGGGTACTGAAGCTTTCTTT.

The rearrangement uses TRBV14 and TRBJ1-1, with TRBD1 matching over 9 bases. CDR3 length: 17 residues. V was clipped by 1 base and J by 5 bases; unmatched bases: 11. The germline V gene has CDR1 SGHDN and CDR2 FVKESK. CDR3 sequence reads: CASSQVPGQGWWTEAFF. CDR3 nucleotide sequence: TGTGCCAGCAGCCAAGTACCGGGACAGGGATGGTGGACTGAAGCTTTCTTT.

The genes are TRBV5-5 and TRBJ1-4, with D tentatively TRBD1 (5 bases). The V end was cut by 4 bases, the J end by 4 bases, with 14 bases between. The CDR3 has 15 residues. From germline, CDR1 is SGHKS and CDR2 YYEKEE (reference sequence). The CDR3 region is CASSREGLFNEKLFF. CDR3 coding DNA: TGTGCCAGCAGCCGAGAGGGACTCTTTAATGAAAAACTGTTTTTT.

The chain recombines TRBV7-2 with TRBJ2-4; 7 bases are shared with TRBD1. Trimming removed 0 bases from V and 4 bases from J; junction bases left unmatched: 12. Germline V CDR1 and CDR2: SGHTA, FQGNSA. This CDR3 has 18 residues. As DNA, the CDR3 is TGTGCCAGCAGCTTAGCGCTCCCGGGACAGCCCTCGAAAAACATTCAGTACTTC. It translates to CASSLALPGQPSKNIQYF.

The chain employs TRBV19 and TRBJ2-1, with D tentatively TRBD2 (5 bases). V was pared by 3 bases and J by 0 bases, with 9 bases between. The length of the CDR3 is 15 residues. From germline, CDR1 is LNHDA and CDR2 SQIVND (reference sequence). CDR3 in amino acids: CASSMEASSYNEQFF. In DNA, the CDR3 is TGTGCCAGTAGTATGGAGGCGAGCTCCTACAATGAGCAGTTCTTC.

This clone was found once. The chain uses TRBV7-6 and TRBJ1-2, with D uncertain. CDR3 length: 14 amino acids. Germline-derived CDR1 and CDR2 are SGHVS and FNYEAQ. V was pared by 5 bases and J by 6 bases, with 16 bases between. CDR3 DNA sequence: TGTGCCAGCAGCCCTCCCACGGGTTTCGATGGCTACACCTTC. It yields the protein CASSPPTGFDGYTF.

The chain employs TRBV9 and TRBJ2-2; maybe TRBD2 (6 bases). Germline CDR1 SGDLS, CDR2 YYNGEE. The CDR3 has 13 amino acids. Trimming pared 9 bases from V and 2 bases from J, leaving 11 bases between. For the CDR3, the DNA is TGTGCCACGGGGCGGGAAAACACCGGGGAGCTGTTTTTT. Translation gives CATGRENTGELFF.

The chain combines TRBV5-4 with TRBJ2-7, with 14 bases fitting TRBD2. This CDR3 is 16 amino acids long. The V segment lost 4 bases and the J segment 4 bases; nucleotides outside the gene matches: 7. CDR1 and CDR2 from the germline V gene are SGHNT and YYREEE (reference sequence). The chain's CDR3 is CASSGGLAGVVYEQYF. DNA for the CDR3: TGTGCCAGCAGCGGGGGACTAGCGGGAGTAGTGTACGAGCAGTACTTC.

This clone showed up just once. The rearrangement links TRBV11-3 to TRBJ1-3, with 7 bases that match TRBD1. Germline trimming cut 5 bases from V and 2 bases from J; bases unmatched to any gene: 3. CDR1 and CDR2 (germline): SGHNT, YENEEA. This CDR3 contains 14 residues. CDR3 sequence reads: CASSPGTAGNTIYF. The CDR3 DNA is TGTGCCAGCAGCCCCGGGACAGCTGGAAACACCATATATTTT. The whole variable domain, remainder taken from reference TRBV11-3 and TRBJ1-3, is EAGVVQSPRYKIIEKKQPVAFWCNPISGHNTLYWYLQNLGQGPELLIRYENEEAVDDSQLPKDRFSAERLKGVDSTLKIQPAELGDSAVYLCASSPGTAGNTIYFGEGSWLTVV.

The V call is TRBV6-6, the J call TRBJ2-7, with a weak D call TRBD1 (7 bases). Trimming removed 5 bases at V and 6 bases at J, with 17 bases between. CDR3 length equals 14 residues. Germline loops: CDR1 MNHNY, CDR2 SVGAGI (reference sequence). The CDR3 loop reads CASSTQEGASEQYF. In DNA, the CDR3 is TGTGCCAGCAGTACTCAGGAGGGGGCGAGCGAGCAGTACTTC.

The genes are TRBV7-9 and TRBJ2-2, with D possibly TRBD1 on 6 matching bases. The CDR3 loop spans 13 amino acids. Germline CDR1 is SEHNR and CDR2 is FQNEAQ (reference sequence). The V and J ends lost 5 bases and 6 bases respectively, with 10 bases between them. CDR3 nucleotide sequence: TGTGCCAGCAGCCTGGCAGGGGCCGGGGAGCTGTTTTTT. Translation gives CASSLAGAGELFF.

This chain connects TRBV5-1 to TRBJ2-1, with D perhaps TRBD2 (5 bases). CDR3 size: 13 residues. Germline V CDR1 and CDR2: SGHRS, YFSETQ. Trimming shortened V by 4 bases and J by 5 bases, and 10 bases separated the two germline ends. The CDR3 DNA reads TGCGCCAGCAGCCTAGGGAGCAACAATGAGCAGTTCTTC. The encoded protein is CASSLGSNNEQFF.

The rearrangement uses TRBV28 and TRBJ1-2, with TRBD1 identical over 8 bases. Per the germline V gene, CDR1 is MDHEN and CDR2 is SYDVKM. V was clipped by 5 bases and J by 0 bases; unmatched bases: 2. This CDR3 is 14 amino acids long. CDR3 sequence: CASSPGQANYGYTF. DNA for the CDR3: TGTGCCAGCAGTCCGGGACAGGCTAACTATGGCTACACCTTC.

This clone was detected once. The chain employs TRBV15 and TRBJ1-4, with 8 positions matching TRBD1. Germline lookup yields CDR1 LNHNV and CDR2 YYDKDF (reference sequence). This CDR3 spans 16 amino acids. V was pared by 3 bases and J by 8 bases, with 11 bases of the junction left unmatched. CDR3 residues: CATSRPGGTGGEKLFF. CDR3 sequence (DNA): TGTGCCACCAGCAGGCCCGGAGGGACAGGAGGCGAAAAACTGTTTTTT.